The present TCR beta chain was sequenced within a study of T-cell memory formation after mild COVID-19. Study-wide results and limits: Mostly located in CM and EM were contracting CD4+ clones, with contracting CD8+ clones located in EMRA. Later expanders leaned toward CD4+, whereas clones contracting from day 15 to 85 were balanced CD4/CD8.

Remarks on this clonotype: Its antigen is not known.

TCRdb analysed the 5' RACE reads with MiXCR anew, one entry per CDR3 protein. In the table there are about 470,000 distinct CDR3 sequences, about 20% of which are singletons. Input material: PBMCs or a T cell subset sorted from them (not recorded which). This receptor was obtained from an adult woman who had mild COVID-19 (a few samples of this study predate the infection). Cell type and time point are not known.

The CDR3 DNA is TGTGCCAGCAGTTACGTGGGCGCTGAGTACAATGAGCAGTTCTTC. This gives the protein CASSYVGAEYNEQFF. The chain uses TRBV6-2 or TRBV6-3 and TRBJ2-1; unclear D gene. The ends were cut back, 2 bases at V and 4 bases at J, with 12 bases in the middle. Looked up from germline, CDR1 is MNHEY and CDR2 is SVGEGT. This CDR3 has 15 residues.